These 11 T cell receptor beta chains were all obtained from the same sample, sequenced in a study of shared T cell receptors in the human thymus. The table came from immunoSEQ multiplex PCR; TCRdb's copy has only in-frame clones and leaves some out. The table records hundreds of thousands of clones, more than 75% of them present only once. This same sample was also part of a study on human thymus T cells.

Material: thymocytes. The receptors stem from a boy under three years old with a congenital heart defect.

Concerning this clone: The same CDR3 can be traced to other DNA sequences in this sample. The chain is built from TRBV30 and TRBJ2-1, with TRBD2 matching over 10 bases. The V gene end was trimmed by 0 bases and the J gene end by 6 bases; junction bases not matched to a gene: 8. The CDR3 length is 16 residues. In germline, CDR1 is GTSNPN, CDR2 SVGIG (reference sequence). The CDR3 DNA reads TGTGCCTGGAGTGTACGGCTAGCGGGGGTTGGCAATGAGCAGTTCTTC. Translated, it gives CAWSVRLAGVGNEQFF.

On this clone itself: The sample carries other DNA sequences with the same CDR3. The rearrangement links TRBV6-5 to TRBJ2-2, with D possibly matching TRBD1 (6 bases). CDR1 and CDR2 from the germline V gene are MNHEY and SVGAGI. This CDR3 is 16 amino acids long. Trimming removed 4 bases from V and 1 base from J, with 13 bases in between. The CDR3 nucleotides read TGTGCCAGCAGTTTAGGTCGCAGGGGGAACACCGGGGAGCTGTTTTTT. It codes for CASSLGRRGNTGELFF.

The chain joins TRBV16 to TRBJ2-7, with a possible D match to TRBD1 (5 bases). Trimming removed 1 base at V and 7 bases at J, with 17 bases between. CDR3 length equals 15 residues. The germline V gene has CDR1 KGHSY and CDR2 FQNENV. CDR3 DNA: TGTGCCAGCAGCCAATTTCGACAGCCGTCCTGTGAGCAGTACTTC. This encodes CASSQFRQPSCEQYF.

This clone came up once. The chain has TRBV11-1 and TRBJ1-1; the D gene is possibly TRBD1 (6 bases). From germline, CDR1 is SGHAT and CDR2 FQDESV (reference sequence). This CDR3 is built from 15 residues. V dropped 4 bases and J dropped 3 bases, with 15 bases sitting between them. CDR3 sequence (DNA): TGTGCCAGCAGCTATACGGACAGATCGTACACTGAAGCTTTCTTT. Amino acids: CASSYTDRSYTEAFF.

This clone was seen only once. This chain joins TRBV10-2 and TRBJ2-3; D is ambiguous. CDR3 length: 13 residues. V shed 5 bases and J shed 3 bases, with 9 bases lying between them. CDR1 and CDR2 (germline): WSHSY, SAAADI. The CDR3 nucleotides are TGCGCCAGCAGTCCCCTGAGAACAGATACGCAGTATTTT. It specifies CASSPLRTDTQYF.

This rearrangement joins TRBV4-1 to TRBJ2-1; unclear D gene. This CDR3 has 13 amino acids. Trimming removed 0 bases at V and 10 bases at J, with 10 bases between. CDR1 and CDR2 (germline): MGHRA, YSYEKL. CDR3 region: CASSQEELDEQFF. In nucleotides, the CDR3 is TGCGCCAGCAGCCAAGAAGAGCTAGACGAGCAGTTCTTC.

The rearrangement joins TRBV15 to TRBJ2-2; tentatively, D is TRBD1 (5 bases). Trimming shortened V by 3 bases and J by 1 base, and 12 bases separated the two germline ends. Germline V gene sequence: CDR1 LNHNV, CDR2 YYDKDF (reference sequence). The CDR3 spans 16 residues. The CDR3 DNA follows: TGTGCCACCAGCAGGTGGGGCAGAAAGAACACCGGGGAGCTGTTTTTT. It is translated as CATSRWGRKNTGELFF.

The chain carries TRBV5-4 and TRBJ1-2; 9 bases are a match to TRBD1. Looked up from germline, CDR1 is SGHNT and CDR2 is YYREEE (reference sequence). Trimming removed 0 bases from V and 4 bases from J; junction bases left unmatched: 1. The CDR3 is 14 amino acids. CDR3 nucleotide sequence: TGTGCCAGCAGCTTGGGGACAGGGGTCTATGGCTACACCTTC. Its translation: CASSLGTGVYGYTF.

The V call is TRBV28, the J call TRBJ2-1; D ambiguous. The V and J ends lost 5 bases and 6 bases respectively, with 8 bases between them. This CDR3 has 12 residues. Germline loops: CDR1 MDHEN, CDR2 SYDVKM. The CDR3 DNA sequence: TGTGCCAGCAGTCCCCTAGGCAATGAGCAGTTCTTC. It specifies CASSPLGNEQFF.

The gene calls are TRBV7-2 and TRBJ2-1; possible D gene TRBD2, 5 bases. CDR3 length: 15 amino acids. With 5 bases removed from V and 6 bases from J, the gap between germline ends came to 17 bases. Germline CDR1 is SGHTA and CDR2 is FQGNSA. CDR3 nucleotide sequence: TGTGCCAGCAGCGGAGCGGCCACCTTTCGCAATGAGCAGTTCTTC. This gives the protein CASSGAATFRNEQFF. The full variable domain, in which reference TRBV7-2 and TRBJ2-1 provide the parts outside the CDR3, is GAGVSQSPSNKVTEKGKDVELRCDPISGHTALYWYRQSLGQGLEFLIYFQGNSAPDKSGLPSDRFSAERTGGSVSTLTIQRTQQEDSAVYLCASSGAATFRNEQFFGPGTRLTVL.

The chain uses TRBV27 and TRBJ2-1; 11 nucleotides agree with TRBD2. This CDR3 region has 19 residues. The ends lost 5 bases at V and 7 bases at J; junction bases unmatched: 19. Germline CDR1 and CDR2: MNHEY and SMNVEV (reference sequence). The CDR3: CASSPLTPTTSGSRNEQFF. The CDR3, as DNA: TGTGCCAGCAGTCCACTCACCCCGACAACTAGCGGGAGCAGAAATGAGCAGTTCTTC.